The T cell receptor (beta chain) under discussion was sequenced for a study of blood T cell repertoires in COVID-19. Study in general: T cells, B-cell-depleted T cells, or PBMCs supplied cDNA or gDNA.

Germline CDR1 SNHLY, CDR2 FYNNEI. The germline V and J ends were trimmed by 3 bases and 2 bases, with 11 bases remaining between them. The CDR3 consists of 15 residues. As originally analysed: For nucleated cells, counts were estimated from reference gene primer amplification. Profiled with immunoSEQ multiplex PCR; TCRdb holds only in-frame clones, not every one. V, J and clone size are taken as reported in that table, and D and trimming were inferred from the DNA itself. The repertoire holds about 82,000 clones, with about 86% as singletons. This receptor was obtained from a woman in her sixties with acute or convalescent COVID-19. The chain links TRBV2 to TRBJ2-1; perhaps TRBD1 as D (6 bases). Sequenced: peripheral blood. In nucleotides, the CDR3 is TGTGCCAGCAGTGAGGGGACACAAACCTACAATGAGCAGTTCTTC. Translated, it gives CASSEGTQTYNEQFF.